This T cell receptor beta chain emerged from a study of T cell repertoires and HLA-DP antigens. In the study overall: In vitro CD4+ alloreactivity was against HeLa-presented HLA-DP.

The PCR primers covered 54 TRBV and 13 TRBJ segments. The table came from immunoSEQ multiplex PCR; TCRdb's copy has only in-frame clones and leaves some out. In the table there are around 100,000 clones, approximately 92% of which are singletons. Trimming took 0 bases from V and 1 from J; bases not matched to a gene: 7. Germline V gives CDR1 SGDLS, CDR2 YYNGEE. The CDR3 length is 17 residues. A remark on this clone: Its antigen is unidentified.

The chain couples TRBV9 to TRBJ2-1; 7 positions agree with TRBD2. This TCR derives from a young woman in good health and CMV-seronegative. The sample consisted of CD4+ T cells from PBMCs. DNA of the CDR3: TGTGCCAGCAGCGTAGGGCTAGCGGAGGCGTCCTACAATGAGCAGTTCTTC. Encoded protein: CASSVGLAEASYNEQFF.